These 27 T cell receptor beta chains originate from one sample sequenced in a study of blood T cell repertoires in COVID-19. TCRdb keeps only in-frame clones here, not all; method: immunoSEQ multiplex PCR. The sample lists 130,000 to 150,000 clones; approximately 88% were seen once. Sequencing input: peripheral blood. The source is a man between 65 and 79 years old with acute or convalescent COVID-19.

The V and J genes are TRBV5-4 and TRBJ1-5, with 7 bases fitting TRBD1. The ends lost 4 bases at V and 5 bases at J; junction bases unmatched: 6. Per the germline V gene, CDR1 is SGHNT and CDR2 is YYREEE (reference sequence). The length of the CDR3 is 14 residues. The CDR3 here is CASSMTGSDQPQHF. In nucleotides, the CDR3 is TGTGCCAGCAGCATGACAGGGTCGGATCAGCCCCAGCATTTT.

The CDR3 DNA reads as TGCGCCAGCAGCTTGGTCGTGTCGACCGGGGAGCTGTTTTTT. The encoded protein is CASSLVVSTGELFF. The chain employs TRBV5-1 and TRBJ2-2; D remains unclear. Trimming took off 0 bases at V and 5 bases at J, with 8 bases between the two ends. The CDR3 is made up of 14 amino acids. Germline CDR1 reads SGHRS; CDR2 reads YFSETQ.

This clone showed up just once. V and J are TRBV29-1 and TRBJ2-3; 7 nucleotides align to TRBD2. V lost 7 bases and J lost 6; bases outside the gene matches: 10. Germline V gene lookup returns CDR1 SQVTM and CDR2 ANQGSEA. This CDR3 is built from 13 residues. The CDR3 protein is CSASPTSADTQYF. Here the CDR3 DNA reads TGCAGCGCCTCCCCCACTAGCGCCGATACGCAGTATTTT.

V gene TRBV10-1 combines with J gene TRBJ2-1; 13 nucleotides line up with TRBD2. Germline trimming cut 7 bases from V and 6 bases from J; bases unmatched to any gene: 6. This CDR3 contains 15 residues. CDR1 is WNHNN and CDR2 is SYGVQD in the germline V gene (reference sequence). The CDR3 protein is CASTPGLAGLNEQFF. The CDR3 region has the DNA TGCGCCAGCACCCCGGGACTAGCGGGGCTCAATGAGCAGTTCTTC.

The V and J genes are TRBV7-7 and TRBJ2-3, with D possibly matching TRBD1 (6 bases). CDR1 is SSHAT, CDR2 FNYEAQ, per germline (reference sequence). V lost 5 bases, J lost 4 bases, and 10 bases lay in between. There are 13 residues in the CDR3. CDR3 in amino acids: CASSPTGPDTQYF. In DNA, the CDR3 is TGTGCCAGCAGCCCCACAGGGCCAGATACGCAGTATTTT. Filled out from reference TRBV7-7 and TRBJ2-3, the complete variable domain reads GAGVSQSPRYKVTKRGQDVTLRCDPISSHATLYWYQQALGQGPEFLTYFNYEAQPDKSGLPSDRFSAERPEGSISTLTIQRTEQRDSAMYRCASSPTGPDTQYFGPGTRLTVL.

The rearrangement links TRBV18 to TRBJ2-3; D unresolved. Germline V CDR1 and CDR2: KGHSH, LQKENI. The CDR3 totals 15 residues. Trimming removed 0 bases at V and 0 bases at J, with 7 bases between. CDR3 protein: CASSPPSLSTDTQYF. CDR3 nucleotide sequence: TGTGCCAGCTCACCACCGAGCCTGAGCACAGATACGCAGTATTTT.

This sequence joins TRBV5-4 and TRBJ2-7; tentatively, D is TRBD1 (5 bases). The germline CDR1 and CDR2 sequences are SGHNT and YYREEE (reference sequence). V gave up 0 bases and J gave up 0 bases, with 7 bases separating them. There are 14 residues in the CDR3. CDR3 residues: CASSLGQYSYEQYF. CDR3 nucleotide sequence: TGTGCCAGCAGCTTGGGACAGTACTCCTACGAGCAGTACTTC.

J is TRBJ1-5 and V is TRBV3-1 (or the pseudogene TRBV3-2); possibly TRBD1 for D (5 bases). The germline V and J ends were trimmed by 4 bases and 2 bases, with 12 bases remaining between them. CDR1 LGHDT and CDR2 YNNKEL come from the germline V gene (reference sequence). This CDR3 has 15 amino acids. The CDR3 spells CASSPGRGGNQPQHF. The CDR3 DNA reads TGTGCCAGCAGCCCAGGGCGTGGTGGCAATCAGCCCCAGCATTTT.

The chain has TRBV19 and TRBJ2-7, with 10 bases lining up with TRBD2. This CDR3 has 15 residues. After removal of 5 bases from V and 3 bases from J, the junction contained 7 bases not matched to a gene. Germline CDR1 is LNHDA and CDR2 is SQIVND (reference sequence). CDR3 protein: CASSPAGTSVYEQYF. The CDR3 nucleotides read TGTGCCAGTAGTCCGGCCGGGACTAGCGTCTACGAGCAGTACTTC.

The chain couples TRBV7-7 to TRBJ2-5, with a tentative D call TRBD1 (5 bases). The CDR3 is made up of 15 amino acids. CDR1 and CDR2 from the germline V gene are SSHAT and FNYEAQ (reference sequence). Trimming took 5 bases from V and 5 from J, leaving 18 bases between them. The DNA of the CDR3 is TGTGCCAGCAGCCCGACCTTCAGGGTTTACGAGACCCAGTACTTC. Encoded protein: CASSPTFRVYETQYF.

The sample holds one count of this clone. The chain joins TRBV28 to TRBJ2-7; TRBD2 aligns across 9 bases. This CDR3 has 18 residues. The junction had 11 bases not matched to a gene; V was cut back by 2 bases and J by 0 bases. CDR1 MDHEN and CDR2 SYDVKM come from the germline V gene. CDR3 coding DNA: TGTGCCAGCAGTTTAATTCTCCTAGCGGGACAGAGCTCCTACGAGCAGTACTTC. It yields the protein CASSLILLAGQSSYEQYF.

The chain has TRBV25-1 and TRBJ2-7; TRBD2 might be the D (6 bases). Trimming cost V 4 bases and J 2 bases, with 12 bases left between them. This CDR3 comprises 14 residues. Germline V gene sequence: CDR1 MGHDK, CDR2 SYGVNS. CDR3 DNA sequence: TGTGCCAGCAGTGCGGCGGGATTCCCCTACGAGCAGTACTTC. It codes for CASSAAGFPYEQYF.

The chain joins TRBV5-1 to TRBJ2-3, with 9 bases matching TRBD1. The V gene's germline CDR1 is SGHRS and CDR2 YFSETQ. J gave up 1 base and V 1 base, and 13 bases lay outside the gene matches. The CDR3 runs 19 residues. CDR3 sequence reads: CASSLRSVAGDRGTDTQYF. The CDR3, as DNA: TGCGCCAGCAGCTTGCGGTCTGTGGCGGGGGACAGGGGCACAGATACGCAGTATTTT.

The chain joins TRBV6-5 to TRBJ2-7; the D gene is possibly TRBD1 (5 bases). Trimming took 6 bases from V and 0 from J, leaving 15 bases between them. The CDR3 loop spans 15 amino acids. Germline V gene lookup returns CDR1 MNHEY and CDR2 SVGAGI. CDR3 sequence reads: CASSLEDTSSYEQYF. As DNA, the CDR3 is TGTGCCAGCAGCCTTGAGGACACGAGCTCCTACGAGCAGTACTTC.

This clone has just one count. The V and J genes are TRBV9 and TRBJ1-5; 8 bases agree with TRBD1. CDR1 is SGDLS and CDR2 is YYNGEE in the germline V gene. V gave up 7 bases and J gave up 9 bases; unmatched junction bases: 12. CDR3 length equals 14 residues. This CDR3 is CASSPGGEDGPQHF. In nucleotides, the CDR3 is TGTGCCAGCTCCCCAGGGGGCGAGGATGGGCCCCAGCATTTT.

The genes are TRBV9 and TRBJ2-2; the D gene is possibly TRBD2 (5 bases). Trimming took 0 bases from V and 0 from J, leaving 9 bases between them. CDR1 SGDLS and CDR2 YYNGEE come from the germline V gene. The CDR3 has 16 amino acids. The CDR3 loop is CASSVDLAANTGELFF. The CDR3 DNA is TGTGCCAGCAGCGTAGACCTAGCCGCGAACACCGGGGAGCTGTTTTTT.

This sequence joins TRBV10-3 and TRBJ1-5, with D tentatively TRBD1 (6 bases). The CDR3 covers 13 residues. Germline lookup yields CDR1 ENHRY and CDR2 SYGVKD. The ends were cut back, 10 bases at V and 4 bases at J, with 14 bases in the middle. The CDR3 sequence is CATVDSLNQPQHF. DNA of the CDR3: TGTGCCACCGTGGACAGTCTTAATCAGCCCCAGCATTTT.

The chain couples TRBV12-3 or TRBV12-4 to TRBJ1-5; D is unclear. Trimming left V 3 bases short and J 6 bases short, with 6 bases between. The CDR3 covers 12 residues. The CDR3 protein is CASSFGRQPQHF. The CDR3 DNA sequence: TGTGCCAGCAGTTTTGGCCGTCAGCCCCAGCATTTT.

CDR3 coding DNA: TGTGCCTGGAGTGGACAGGGTGCAACTAATGAAAAACTGTTTTTT. Its protein product is CAWSGQGATNEKLFF. J is TRBJ1-4 and V is TRBV30; TRBD1 matches at 7 bases. Unmatched junction bases numbered 2, after V lost 1 base and J lost 0 bases. This CDR3 comprises 15 residues. Germline V gene lookup returns CDR1 GTSNPN and CDR2 SVGIG (reference sequence).

This chain joins TRBV28 and TRBJ2-1; 9 bases fit TRBD2. CDR3 length equals 14 residues. CDR1 is MDHEN, CDR2 SYDVKM, per germline. The J segment lost 7 bases and the V segment lost 7 bases, leaving 8 bases of the junction unmatched. DNA for the CDR3: TGTGCCAGCACCCCCATAACTAGCGGGAATGAGCAGTTCTTC. Amino acid sequence: CASTPITSGNEQFF.

This clone was detected only a few times. The gene calls are TRBV7-8 and TRBJ1-5; the match to TRBD1 covers 9 bases. The CDR3 length is 16 residues. Germline lookup yields CDR1 SGHVS and CDR2 FQNEAQ. With 2 bases clipped from V and 8 bases from J, the junction kept 10 bases outside the gene matches. The CDR3 bases are TGTGCCAGCAGCTTACGCCAACAGGGGGCGGTTGAGCCCCAGCATTTT. Translating gives CASSLRQQGAVEPQHF.

The V and J genes are TRBV29-1 and TRBJ2-7; D perhaps matches TRBD1 (6 bases). Germline CDR1 reads SQVTM; CDR2 reads ANQGSEA. This CDR3 spans 11 amino acids. The V and J ends lost 7 bases and 5 bases respectively, with 12 bases between them. CDR3 residues: CSANRAHEQYF. The DNA for the CDR3 is TGCAGCGCGAACAGGGCCCACGAGCAGTACTTC.

The V and J genes are TRBV7-9 and TRBJ1-2; 7 nucleotides line up with TRBD1. V lost 2 bases and J lost 5; bases outside the gene matches: 20. From germline, CDR1 is SEHNR and CDR2 FQNEAQ (reference sequence). The CDR3 runs to 19 residues. The CDR3 here is CASSLTPVTPGGNTYGYTF. The CDR3 bases are TGTGCCAGCAGCTTAACCCCGGTGACCCCAGGGGGGAATACTTATGGCTACACCTTC. Together with reference TRBV7-9 and TRBJ1-2, the CDR3 gives the full variable domain: DTGVSQNPRHKITKRGQNVTFRCDPISEHNRLYWYRQTLGQGPEFLTYFQNEAQLEKSRLLSDRFSAERPKGSFSTLEIQRTEQGDSAMYLCASSLTPVTPGGNTYGYTFGSGTRLTVV.

The V gene is TRBV24-1, the J gene TRBJ2-5, with a weak D call TRBD1 (5 bases). V dropped 2 bases and J dropped 4 bases, with 16 bases sitting between them. The V gene's germline CDR1 is KGHDR and CDR2 SFDVKD. The CDR3 covers 16 residues. CDR3: CATSDSGRVLGETQYF. CDR3 DNA: TGTGCCACCAGTGATTCCGGCAGGGTGTTGGGAGAGACCCAGTACTTC.

The gene calls are TRBV6-5 and TRBJ1-3; TRBD1 might be the D (6 bases). This CDR3 region has 15 residues. Deletions cut 9 bases from V and 3 bases from J, with 18 bases between. Germline-derived CDR1 and CDR2 are MNHEY and SVGAGI. DNA of the CDR3: TGTGCCAGTTCCTTATCTACAGGGTATGGAAACACCATATATTTT. Its protein is CASSLSTGYGNTIYF.

The V gene is TRBV19, the J gene TRBJ1-5; 10 bases are a match to TRBD1. The CDR3 covers 20 residues. CDR1 and CDR2 (germline): LNHDA, SQIVND (reference sequence). Losses at the gene ends were 3 bases for V and 6 bases for J; bases not matched to a gene: 20. The CDR3 DNA sequence: TGTGCCAGTAGTATCCGGCCTCCCCCAACGACCGGGACAGGGGTTCAGCCCCAGCATTTT. Translated: CASSIRPPPTTGTGVQPQHF.

This chain uses TRBV19 with TRBJ1-5; 7 nucleotides line up with TRBD1. Trimming cost V 6 bases and J 7 bases; bases outside gene matches: 6. The CDR3 covers 13 residues. Germline CDR1 LNHDA, CDR2 SQIVND (reference sequence). The CDR3 sequence: CASRSGGGQPQHF. The DNA for the CDR3 is TGTGCCAGTAGGTCAGGGGGAGGCCAGCCCCAGCATTTT.